This note documents a single T cell receptor beta chain sequence. Antigen unknown. TCRdb's table, derived via immunoSEQ multiplex PCR, lists solely in-frame clones and lacks some. The sample includes 200,000 to 300,000 clones, over 85% of them seen just once. These data belong to a study of T cell responses to AZD1222 COVID-19 vaccine. Whole-study findings and limits: At baseline, seropositivity was found in only six or seven AZD1222 recipients. No repertoire was sampled before or during the peak T cell response, only after it. Vaccine-associated CD4 TCRs ranged over spike, dominating at 160-218 and 743-854.

J gave up 4 bases and V 5 bases, and 8 bases lay outside the gene matches. The CDR3 has 15 amino acids. Germline V gene lookup returns CDR1 MNHEY and CDR2 SMNVEV (reference sequence). The chain couples TRBV27 to TRBJ1-2; 9 nucleotides align to TRBD1. The input for sequencing was peripheral blood, taken on day 0 of AZD1222 vaccination. The clonotype comes from an adult in good health. The CDR3: CASSLGTGRVYGYTF. CDR3 DNA sequence: TGTGCCAGCAGTCTCGGGACAGGGCGGGTCTATGGCTACACCTTC.